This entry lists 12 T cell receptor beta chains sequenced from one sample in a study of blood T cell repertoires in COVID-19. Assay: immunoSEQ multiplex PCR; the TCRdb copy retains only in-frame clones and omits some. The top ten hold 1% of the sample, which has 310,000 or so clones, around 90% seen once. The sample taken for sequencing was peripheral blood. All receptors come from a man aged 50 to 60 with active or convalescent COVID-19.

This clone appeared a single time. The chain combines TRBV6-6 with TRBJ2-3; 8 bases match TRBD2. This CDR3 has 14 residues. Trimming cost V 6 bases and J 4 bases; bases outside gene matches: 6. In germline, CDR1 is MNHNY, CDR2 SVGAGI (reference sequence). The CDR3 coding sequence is TGTGCCAGCAGCAAGCGGGAGTATTCAGATACGCAGTATTTT. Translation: CASSKREYSDTQYF.

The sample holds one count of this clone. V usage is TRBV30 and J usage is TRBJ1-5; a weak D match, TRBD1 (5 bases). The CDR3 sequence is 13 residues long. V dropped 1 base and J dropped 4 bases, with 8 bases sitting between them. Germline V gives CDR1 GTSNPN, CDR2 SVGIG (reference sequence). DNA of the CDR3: TGTGCCTGGAGTGGGGGGGGAAATCAGCCCCAGCATTTT. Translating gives CAWSGGGNQPQHF.

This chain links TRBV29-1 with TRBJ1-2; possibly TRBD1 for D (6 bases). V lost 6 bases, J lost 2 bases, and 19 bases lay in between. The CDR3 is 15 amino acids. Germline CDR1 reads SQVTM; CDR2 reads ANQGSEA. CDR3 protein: CSVRRGDRTNYGYTF. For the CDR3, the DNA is TGCAGCGTCCGCAGAGGTGACAGGACCAACTATGGCTACACCTTC.

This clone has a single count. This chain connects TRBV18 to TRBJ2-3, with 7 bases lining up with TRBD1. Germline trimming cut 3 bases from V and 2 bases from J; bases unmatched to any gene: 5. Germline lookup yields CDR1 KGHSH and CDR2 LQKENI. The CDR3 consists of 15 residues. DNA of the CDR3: TGTGCCAGCTCACCGGGGACAGCCCCCACAGATACGCAGTATTTT. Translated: CASSPGTAPTDTQYF.

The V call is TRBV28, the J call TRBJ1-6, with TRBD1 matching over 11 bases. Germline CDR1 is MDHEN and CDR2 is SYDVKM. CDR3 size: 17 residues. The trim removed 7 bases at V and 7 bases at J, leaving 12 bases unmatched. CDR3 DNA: TGTGCCAGCATCTTCTCTGCGGGGGACAGGGGGAATTCACCCCTCCACTTT. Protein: CASIFSAGDRGNSPLHF.

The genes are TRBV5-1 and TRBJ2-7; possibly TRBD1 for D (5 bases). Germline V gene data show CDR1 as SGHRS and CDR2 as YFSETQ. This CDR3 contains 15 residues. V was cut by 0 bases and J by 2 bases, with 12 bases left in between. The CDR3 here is CASSLVAGSTYEQYF. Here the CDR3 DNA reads TGCGCCAGCAGCTTGGTGGCAGGGTCCACCTACGAGCAGTACTTC. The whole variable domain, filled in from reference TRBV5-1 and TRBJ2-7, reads KAGVTQTPRYLIKTRGQQVTLSCSPISGHRSVSWYQQTPGQGLQFLFEYFSETQRNKGNFPGRFSGRQFSNSRSEMNVSTLELGDSALYLCASSLVAGSTYEQYFGPGTRLTVT.

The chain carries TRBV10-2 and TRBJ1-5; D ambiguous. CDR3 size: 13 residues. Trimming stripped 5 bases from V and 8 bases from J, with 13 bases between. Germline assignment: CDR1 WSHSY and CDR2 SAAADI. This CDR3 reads CASSRTAAEPQHF. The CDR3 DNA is TGCGCCAGCAGTAGAACGGCGGCCGAGCCCCAGCATTTT.

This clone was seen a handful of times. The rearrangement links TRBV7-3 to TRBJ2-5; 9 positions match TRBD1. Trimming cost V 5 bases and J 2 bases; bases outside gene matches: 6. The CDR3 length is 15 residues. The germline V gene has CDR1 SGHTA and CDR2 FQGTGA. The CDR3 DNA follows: TGTGCCAGCAGCCGGGGGACAGGGCATCAAGAGACCCAGTACTTC. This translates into CASSRGTGHQETQYF.

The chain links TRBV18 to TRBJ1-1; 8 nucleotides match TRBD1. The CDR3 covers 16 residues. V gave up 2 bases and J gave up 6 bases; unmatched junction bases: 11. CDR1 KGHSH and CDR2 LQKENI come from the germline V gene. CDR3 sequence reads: CASSPVPPGGDAEAFF. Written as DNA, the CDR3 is TGTGCCAGCTCACCAGTCCCCCCAGGGGGCGATGCTGAAGCTTTCTTT.

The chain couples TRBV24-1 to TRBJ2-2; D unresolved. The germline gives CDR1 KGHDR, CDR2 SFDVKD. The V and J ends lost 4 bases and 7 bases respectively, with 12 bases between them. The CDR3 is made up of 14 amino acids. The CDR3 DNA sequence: TGTGCCACCAGTGACCCAGGATCGCGCGGGGAGCTGTTTTTT. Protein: CATSDPGSRGELFF.

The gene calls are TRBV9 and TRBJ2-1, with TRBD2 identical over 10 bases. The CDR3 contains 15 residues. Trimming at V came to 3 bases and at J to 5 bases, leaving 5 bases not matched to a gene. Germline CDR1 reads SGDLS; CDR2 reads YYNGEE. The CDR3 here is CASSGRTSGDNEQFF. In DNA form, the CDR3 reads TGTGCCAGCAGCGGAAGGACTAGCGGAGACAATGAGCAGTTCTTC.

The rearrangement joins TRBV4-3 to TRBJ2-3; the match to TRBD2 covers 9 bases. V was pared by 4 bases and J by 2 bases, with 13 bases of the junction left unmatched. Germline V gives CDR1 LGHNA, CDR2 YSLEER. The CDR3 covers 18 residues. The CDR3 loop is CASSLNVPSGINTDTQYF. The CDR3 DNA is TGCGCCAGCAGCCTCAATGTCCCTAGCGGGATAAACACAGATACGCAGTATTTT.